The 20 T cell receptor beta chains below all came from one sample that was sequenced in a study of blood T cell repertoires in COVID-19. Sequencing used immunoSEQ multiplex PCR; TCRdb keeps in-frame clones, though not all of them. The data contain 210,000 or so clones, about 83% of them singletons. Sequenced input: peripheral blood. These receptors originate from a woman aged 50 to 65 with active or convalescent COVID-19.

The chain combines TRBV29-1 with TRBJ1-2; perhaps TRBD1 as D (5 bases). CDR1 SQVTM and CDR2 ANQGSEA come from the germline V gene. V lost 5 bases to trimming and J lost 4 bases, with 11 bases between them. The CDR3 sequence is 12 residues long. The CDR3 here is CSVTSGAYGYTF. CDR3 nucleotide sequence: TGCAGCGTTACATCTGGGGCCTATGGCTACACCTTC.

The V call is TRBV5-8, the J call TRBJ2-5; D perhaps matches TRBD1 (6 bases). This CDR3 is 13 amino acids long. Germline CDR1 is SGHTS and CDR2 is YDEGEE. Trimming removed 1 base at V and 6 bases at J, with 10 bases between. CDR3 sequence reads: CASSLLRGKTQYF. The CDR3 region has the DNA TGTGCCAGCAGCTTGCTTAGGGGGAAGACCCAGTACTTC.

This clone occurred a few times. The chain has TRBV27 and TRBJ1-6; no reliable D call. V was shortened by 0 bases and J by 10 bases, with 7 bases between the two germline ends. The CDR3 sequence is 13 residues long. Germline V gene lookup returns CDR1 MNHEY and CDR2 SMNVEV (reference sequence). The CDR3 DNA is TGTGCCAGCAGTTTATCGGCTCGATCACCCCTCCACTTT. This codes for CASSLSARSPLHF.

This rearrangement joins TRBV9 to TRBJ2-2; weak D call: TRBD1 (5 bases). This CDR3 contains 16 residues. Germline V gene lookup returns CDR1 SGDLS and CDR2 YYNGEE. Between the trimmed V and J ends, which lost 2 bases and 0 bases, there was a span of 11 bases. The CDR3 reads CASSVRAGPNTGELFF. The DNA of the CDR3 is TGTGCCAGCAGCGTCCGGGCAGGGCCGAACACCGGGGAGCTGTTTTTT. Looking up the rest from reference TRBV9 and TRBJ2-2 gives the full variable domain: DSGVTQTPKHLITATGQRVTLRCSPRSGDLSVYWYQQSLDQGLQFLIQYYNGEERAKGNILERFSAQQFPDLHSELNLSSLELGDSALYFCASSVRAGPNTGELFFGEGSRLTVL.

The CDR3 DNA follows: TGCGCCAGCAGCCGGGGAACTAATGAAAAACTGTTTTTT. It encodes CASSRGTNEKLFF. The rearrangement uses TRBV5-1 and TRBJ1-4; no reliable D call. This CDR3 is 13 amino acids long. From germline, CDR1 is SGHRS and CDR2 YFSETQ. Trimming stripped 4 bases from V and 1 base from J, with 5 bases between.

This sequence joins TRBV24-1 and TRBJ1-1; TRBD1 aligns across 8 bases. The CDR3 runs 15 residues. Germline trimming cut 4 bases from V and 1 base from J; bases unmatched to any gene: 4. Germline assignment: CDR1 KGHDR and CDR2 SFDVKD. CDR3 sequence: CATSDAGTGNTEAFF. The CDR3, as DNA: TGTGCCACCAGTGACGCCGGGACAGGGAACACTGAAGCTTTCTTT.

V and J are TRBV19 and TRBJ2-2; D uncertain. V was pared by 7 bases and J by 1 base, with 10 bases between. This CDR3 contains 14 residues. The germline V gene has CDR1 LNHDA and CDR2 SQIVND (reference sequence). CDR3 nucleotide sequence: TGTGCCAGTAAACGAATTAGGAACACCGGGGAGCTGTTTTTT. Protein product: CASKRIRNTGELFF.

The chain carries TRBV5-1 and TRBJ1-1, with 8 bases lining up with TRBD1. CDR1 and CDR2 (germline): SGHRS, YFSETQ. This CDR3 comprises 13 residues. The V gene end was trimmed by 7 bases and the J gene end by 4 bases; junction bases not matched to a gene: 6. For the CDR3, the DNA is TGCGCCAGCGACAGGGGTGAGGGCACTGAAGCTTTCTTT. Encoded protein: CASDRGEGTEAFF.

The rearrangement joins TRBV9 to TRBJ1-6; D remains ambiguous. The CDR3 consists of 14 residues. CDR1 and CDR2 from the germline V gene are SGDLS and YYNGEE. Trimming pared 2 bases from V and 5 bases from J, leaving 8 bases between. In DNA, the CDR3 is TGTGCCAGCAGCGTCCGGGTCGATAATTCACCCCTCCACTTT. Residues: CASSVRVDNSPLHF.

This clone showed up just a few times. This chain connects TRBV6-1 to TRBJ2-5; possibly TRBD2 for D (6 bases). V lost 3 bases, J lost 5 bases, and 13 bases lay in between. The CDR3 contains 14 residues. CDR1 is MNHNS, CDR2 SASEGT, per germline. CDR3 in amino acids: CASSEQGGRETQYF. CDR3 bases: TGTGCCAGCAGTGAGCAGGGTGGGAGGGAGACCCAGTACTTC.

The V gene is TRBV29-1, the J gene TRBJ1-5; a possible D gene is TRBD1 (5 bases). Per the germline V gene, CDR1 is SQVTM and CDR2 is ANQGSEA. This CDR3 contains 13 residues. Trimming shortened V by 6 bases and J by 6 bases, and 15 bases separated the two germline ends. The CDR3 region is CSVGNGGGQPQHF. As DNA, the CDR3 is TGCAGCGTGGGGAATGGGGGGGGTCAGCCCCAGCATTTT.

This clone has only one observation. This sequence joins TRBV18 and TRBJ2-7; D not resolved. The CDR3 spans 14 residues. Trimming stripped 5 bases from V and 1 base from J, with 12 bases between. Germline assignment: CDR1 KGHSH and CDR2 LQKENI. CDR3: CASSGSRNSYEQYF. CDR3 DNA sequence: TGTGCCAGCTCAGGTTCGCGGAATTCCTACGAGCAGTACTTC.

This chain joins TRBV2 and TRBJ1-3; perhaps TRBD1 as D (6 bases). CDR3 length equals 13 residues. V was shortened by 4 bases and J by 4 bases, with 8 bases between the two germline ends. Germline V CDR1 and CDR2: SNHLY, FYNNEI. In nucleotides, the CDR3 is TGTGCCAGCAGTGCACAGGGAGGAAACACCATATATTTT. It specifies CASSAQGGNTIYF.

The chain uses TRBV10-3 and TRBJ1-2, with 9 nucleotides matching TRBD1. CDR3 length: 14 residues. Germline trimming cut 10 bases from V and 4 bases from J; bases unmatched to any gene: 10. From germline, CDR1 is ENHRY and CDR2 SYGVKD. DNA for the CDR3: TGTGCCACTAACAGGGGGCGAAATGTCTATGGCTACACCTTC. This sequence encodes CATNRGRNVYGYTF.

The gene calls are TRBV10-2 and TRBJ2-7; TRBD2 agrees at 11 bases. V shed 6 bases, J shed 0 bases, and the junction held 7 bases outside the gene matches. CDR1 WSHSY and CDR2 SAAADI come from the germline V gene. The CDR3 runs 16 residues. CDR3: CASSGRLAGHSYEQYF. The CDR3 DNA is TGCGCCAGCAGCGGAAGACTAGCGGGGCACTCCTACGAGCAGTACTTC.

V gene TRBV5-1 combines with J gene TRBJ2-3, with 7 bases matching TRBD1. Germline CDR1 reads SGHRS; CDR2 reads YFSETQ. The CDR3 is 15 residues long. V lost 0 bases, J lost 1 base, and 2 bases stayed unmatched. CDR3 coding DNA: TGCGCCAGCAGCTTGGATGGACAGGGCACAGATACGCAGTATTTT. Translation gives CASSLDGQGTDTQYF.

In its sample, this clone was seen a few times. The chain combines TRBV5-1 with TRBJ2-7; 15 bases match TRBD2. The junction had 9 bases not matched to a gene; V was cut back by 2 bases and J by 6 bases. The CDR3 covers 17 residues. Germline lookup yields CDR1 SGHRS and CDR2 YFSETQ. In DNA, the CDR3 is TGCGCCAGCAGCTTAGGACTAGCGGGAGGGCCATGGGGCGAGCAGTACTTC. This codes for CASSLGLAGGPWGEQYF. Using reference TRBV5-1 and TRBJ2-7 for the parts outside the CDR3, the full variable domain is KAGVTQTPRYLIKTRGQQVTLSCSPISGHRSVSWYQQTPGQGLQFLFEYFSETQRNKGNFPGRFSGRQFSNSRSEMNVSTLELGDSALYLCASSLGLAGGPWGEQYFGPGTRLTVT.

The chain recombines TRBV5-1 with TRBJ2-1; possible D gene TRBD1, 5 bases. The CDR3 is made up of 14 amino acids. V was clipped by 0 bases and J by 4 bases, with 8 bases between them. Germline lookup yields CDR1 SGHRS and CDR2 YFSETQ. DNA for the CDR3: TGCGCCAGCAGCTTGGGCCAGGGTTACAATGAGCAGTTCTTC. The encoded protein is CASSLGQGYNEQFF.

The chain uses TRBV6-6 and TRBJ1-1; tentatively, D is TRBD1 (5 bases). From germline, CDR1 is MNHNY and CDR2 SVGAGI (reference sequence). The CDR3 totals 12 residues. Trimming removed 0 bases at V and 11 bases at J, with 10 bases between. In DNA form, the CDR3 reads TGTGCCAGCAGTTACTCCCAGGGTTGGGCTTTCTTT. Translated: CASSYSQGWAFF.

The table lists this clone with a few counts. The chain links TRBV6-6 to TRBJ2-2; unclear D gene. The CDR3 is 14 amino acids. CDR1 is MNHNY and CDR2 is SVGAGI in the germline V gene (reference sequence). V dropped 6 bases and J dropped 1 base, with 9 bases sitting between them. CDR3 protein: CASSPSQNTGELFF. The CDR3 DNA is TGTGCCAGCAGCCCTAGTCAGAACACCGGGGAGCTGTTTTTT.